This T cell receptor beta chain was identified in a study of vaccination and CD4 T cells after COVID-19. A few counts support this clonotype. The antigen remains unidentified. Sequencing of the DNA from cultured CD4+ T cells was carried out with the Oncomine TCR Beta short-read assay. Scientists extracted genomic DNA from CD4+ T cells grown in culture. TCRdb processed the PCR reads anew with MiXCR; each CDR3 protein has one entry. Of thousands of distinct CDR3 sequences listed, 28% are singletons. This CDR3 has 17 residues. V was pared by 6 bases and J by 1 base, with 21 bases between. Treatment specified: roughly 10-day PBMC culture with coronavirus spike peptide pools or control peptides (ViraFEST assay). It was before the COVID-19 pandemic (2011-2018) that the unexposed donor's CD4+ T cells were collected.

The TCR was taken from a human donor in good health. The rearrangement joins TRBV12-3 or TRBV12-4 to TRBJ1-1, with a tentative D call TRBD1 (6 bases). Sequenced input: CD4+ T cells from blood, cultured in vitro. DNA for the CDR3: TGTGCCAGCAGCCTCCGGGGGGGGGCACGGAGGAACACTGAAGCTTTCTTT. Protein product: CASSLRGGARRNTEAFF.